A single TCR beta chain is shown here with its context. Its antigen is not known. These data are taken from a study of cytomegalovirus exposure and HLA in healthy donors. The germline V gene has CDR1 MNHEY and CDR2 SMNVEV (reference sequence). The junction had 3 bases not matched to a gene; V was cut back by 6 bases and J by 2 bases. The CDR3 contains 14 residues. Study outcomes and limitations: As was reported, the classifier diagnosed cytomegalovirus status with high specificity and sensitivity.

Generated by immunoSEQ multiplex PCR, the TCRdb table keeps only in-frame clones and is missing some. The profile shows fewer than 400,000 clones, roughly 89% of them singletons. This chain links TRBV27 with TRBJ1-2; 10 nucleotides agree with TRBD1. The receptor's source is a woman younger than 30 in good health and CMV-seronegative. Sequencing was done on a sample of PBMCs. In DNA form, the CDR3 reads TGTGCCAGCAGATTGGACAGGGGGAACTATGGCTACACCTTC. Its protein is CASRLDRGNYGYTF.